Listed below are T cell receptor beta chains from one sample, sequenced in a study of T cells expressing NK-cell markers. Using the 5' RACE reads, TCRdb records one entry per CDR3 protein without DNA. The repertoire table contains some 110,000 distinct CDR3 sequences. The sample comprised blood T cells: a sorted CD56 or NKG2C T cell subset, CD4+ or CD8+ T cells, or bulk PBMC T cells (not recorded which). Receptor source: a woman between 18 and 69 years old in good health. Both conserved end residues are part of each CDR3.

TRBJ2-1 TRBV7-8 CASSSYTGESYNEQFF
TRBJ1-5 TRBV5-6 CASSHLTESNQPQHF
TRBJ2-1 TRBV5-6 CASNSRLAYNEQFF
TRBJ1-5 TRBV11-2 CASSLGAGNQPQHF
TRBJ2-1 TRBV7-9 CASSRAGQNNEQFF
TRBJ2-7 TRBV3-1 CASSQDLRQGFTYEQYF
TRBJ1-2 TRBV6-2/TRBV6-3 CASSWANQGYGYTF
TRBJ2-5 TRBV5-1 CASSFSPGQLQETQYF
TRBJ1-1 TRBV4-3 CASSQDLQQTYVMNTEAFF
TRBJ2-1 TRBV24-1 CATRGGEFYEQFF
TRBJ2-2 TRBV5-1 CASTHDTGELFF
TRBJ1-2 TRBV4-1 CASSQVQSGGAGGYTF
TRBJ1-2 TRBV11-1 CASSLNFVGGYTF
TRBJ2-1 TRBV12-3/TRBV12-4 CASSPQGLEQFF